A selection of T cell receptor beta chains follows, all from one sample in a study of T cell repertoires in cytomegalovirus infection. One entry per CDR3 protein results from TCRdb running MiXCR on the reads. The repertoire holds about 110,000 distinct CDR3 sequences, with over 9.5% as singletons. Antigens for these TCRs are unknown. The source material was PBMCs, sequenced either directly or after in vitro stimulation (not recorded which). The receptors were gathered from a human donor in good health (CMV status not recorded). Some clones in this sample may be carry-over from other donors' samples. CDR3s include the opening cysteine and the closing phenylalanine or tryptophan. Each record gives: clone size, D gene, V gene, J gene, CDR3 DNA, CDR3 protein. The D gene is left open where the match is weak. A row's size may be missing; if present it is once, few, many or a size class.

>many|-|TRBV7-6|TRBJ2-1
TGTGCCAGCAGCTTCGGCGGGAAAGTGGATGAGCAGTTCTTC
CASSFGGKVDEQFF
>-|-|TRBV29-1|TRBJ1-4
TGCAGCATCCGGGTCAATGAAAAACTGTTTTTT
CSIRVNEKLFF
>-|-|TRBV6-2/TRBV6-3|TRBJ2-7
TGTGCCAGCAGCGACCTACTCTCCTACGAGCAGTACTTC
CASSDLLSYEQYF
>many|TRBD1|TRBV19|TRBJ1-3
TGTGCCAGTAGTGCCACGACAGGGGCTGGAAACACCATATATTTT
CASSATTGAGNTIYF
>few|-|TRBV4-1|TRBJ2-5
TGCGCCAGCAGCCAAATAACGACTGTGAAAGAGACCCAGTACTTC
CASSQITTVKETQYF
>many|-|TRBV6-2/TRBV6-3|TRBJ1-1
TGTGCCAGCGCCGGGCCGCGGTTGGACACTGAAGCTTTCTTT
CASAGPRLDTEAFF
>-|-|TRBV20-1|TRBJ1-2
TGCAGTGCCGAGACAGAACTTACCTATGGCTACACCTTC
CSAETELTYGYTF
>many|TRBD1|TRBV7-9|TRBJ2-4
TGTGCCAGCAGCTTAGGACAGGGGATAAACATTCAGTACTTC
CASSLGQGINIQYF
>many|TRBD1|TRBV6-2/TRBV6-3|TRBJ1-5
TGTGCCAGCAGCCAAGGGACAGTTCAGCCCCAGCATTTT
CASSQGTVQPQHF
>-|TRBD1|TRBV6-5|TRBJ1-3
TGTGCCAGCAGTGAGACAGGGGTTGGAAACACCATATATTTT
CASSETGVGNTIYF
>many|TRBD2|TRBV19|TRBJ2-1
TGTGCCAGTAGTATGAGCGGGGGGGCGACTGAGCAGTTCTTC
CASSMSGGATEQFF
>many|-|TRBV12-3/TRBV12-4|TRBJ1-3
TGTGCCAGCAGTCTCGGGGGGATCTCTGGAAACACCATATATTTT
CASSLGGISGNTIYF
>-|-|TRBV20-1|TRBJ1-2
TGCAGTGCTAGTTCAGTTACCAACTATGGCTACACCTTC
CSASSVTNYGYTF
>many|TRBD1|TRBV7-3|TRBJ2-3
TGTGCCAGCAGCGGGGACAGAAGAGATACGCAGTATTTT
CASSGDRRDTQYF
>-|TRBD2|TRBV6-2/TRBV6-3|TRBJ2-5
TGTGCCAGCAGTATAGGGACTAGCGGGAGGGGAACGGAGAACCAGTACTTC
CASSIGTSGRGTENQYF
>many|-|TRBV4-3|TRBJ1-5
TGCGCCAGCAGCCAAGATATAAACCAGGTGGGTCAGCCCCAGCATTTT
CASSQDINQVGQPQHF
>many|-|TRBV12-3/TRBV12-4|TRBJ2-3
TGTGCCAGCAGTTTAGTCCAGAATCGGGATACGCAGTATTTT
CASSLVQNRDTQYF
>many|-|TRBV7-8|TRBJ1-1
TGTGCCAGCAGCTTACGACGTGGGGTGTACCCGAACACTGAAGCTTTCTTT
CASSLRRGVYPNTEAFF
>many|TRBD2|TRBV4-1|TRBJ2-1
TGCGCCAGCAGCCAACTAGCGGGGGTCCTCAACAATGAGCAGTTCTTC
CASSQLAGVLNNEQFF
>-|-|TRBV29-1|TRBJ1-2
TGCAGCGTTGAAGATCGTAGAGGCTACACCTTC
CSVEDRRGYTF
>many|TRBD1|TRBV7-2|TRBJ1-2
TGTGCCAGCAGCTTAGAGACAGGGAACGGTGGCTACACCTTC
CASSLETGNGGYTF
>many|TRBD1|TRBV11-3|TRBJ1-1
TGTGCCAGCAGCCCCGCCGGGACAGGGCTGTCACAAGCTTTCTTT
CASSPAGTGLSQAFF
>-|-|TRBV15|TRBJ2-3
TGTGCCACCAGCAGCCTCAGAGGGCTCCCTAGCACAGATACGCAGTATTTT
CATSSLRGLPSTDTQYF
>many|-|TRBV7-2|TRBJ2-5
TGTGCCAGCAGCCCCAGACAGATACAAGAGACCCAGTACTTC
CASSPRQIQETQYF
>many|TRBD1|TRBV7-2|TRBJ1-2
TGTGCCAGCAGCCTCGGGACAGTCGGCTACACCTTC
CASSLGTVGYTF
>few|-|TRBV20-1|TRBJ1-2
TGCAGTGCGCCGCCCCCTACGAACTATGGCTACACCTTC
CSAPPPTNYGYTF
>few|-|TRBV6-5|TRBJ2-2
TGTGCCAGCAGTTACTCGTTAGCGAGCGCGAACACCGGGGAGCTGTTTTTT
CASSYSLASANTGELFF
>few|TRBD1|TRBV7-2|TRBJ1-2
TGTGCCAGCAGCGAAGGGACAGGGGGAGGCTATGGCTACACCTTC
CASSEGTGGGYGYTF
>-|TRBD2|TRBV4-1|TRBJ2-7
TGCGCCAGCAGCCCACTAGGAATGGCGGGAGAGTACGAGCAGTACTTC
CASSPLGMAGEYEQYF
>few|-|TRBV7-9|TRBJ1-4
TGTGCCAGCAGCCTAGGGGACACCGTAAATGAAAAACTGTTTTTT
CASSLGDTVNEKLFF
>many|TRBD1|TRBV7-6|TRBJ2-7
TGTGCCAGCAGCTCCCAGGGACAGGGTGGCTACGAGCAGTACTTC
CASSSQGQGGYEQYF
>few|-|TRBV10-3|TRBJ1-5
TGTGCCATCAGTGAGTGGGGACAATGGGGGGGCAATCAGCCCCAGCATTTT
CAISEWGQWGGNQPQHF
>many|-|TRBV7-2|TRBJ1-6
TGTGCCAGCAGCTTAGCGGGGCAACCCTCACCCCTCCACTTT
CASSLAGQPSPLHF
>many|TRBD2|TRBV24-1|TRBJ2-2
TGTGCCACCAGTAGCGGGAGGGGCACCGGGGAGCTGTTTTTT
CATSSGRGTGELFF
>many|-|TRBV4-1|TRBJ2-1
TGCGCCAGCAGCCAACCGGTGGCGGGACGAAGCTACAATGAGCAGTTCTTC
CASSQPVAGRSYNEQFF
>many|-|TRBV12-3/TRBV12-4|TRBJ2-7
TGTGCCAGCAGTTTCAACGAGCAGTACTTC
CASSFNEQYF
>-|-|TRBV19|TRBJ1-4
TGTGCCACCAAAGAGGGAGGAGTGCGGGAAAAACTGTTTTTT
CATKEGGVREKLFF
>few|-|TRBV7-8|TRBJ2-7
TGTGCCAGCAGCTTAGCGCGGCAGCGGAGACACTACGAGCAGTACTTC
CASSLARQRRHYEQYF
>few|TRBD1|TRBV28|TRBJ1-5
TGTGCCAGCAAAAAGGACAGGGGCAATCAGCCCCAGCATTTT
CASKKDRGNQPQHF
>few|TRBD1|TRBV7-9|TRBJ2-5
TGTGCCAGCAGCTTACAAGGGGGCGGTGAGACCCAGTACTTC
CASSLQGGGETQYF
>many|-|TRBV12-3/TRBV12-4|TRBJ2-5
TGTGCCAGCAGTTTTTCGGGGAAAGAGACCCAGTACTTC
CASSFSGKETQYF
>many|-|TRBV12-5|TRBJ1-5
TGTGCTAGTGGTTTGGTTGCAGGGAGGATCCATCAGCCCCAGCATTTT
CASGLVAGRIHQPQHF
>many|TRBD2|TRBV7-8|TRBJ2-1
TGTGCCAGCAGCCGCGCGGGGCGGGAGGGGCACAATGAGCAGTTCTTC
CASSRAGREGHNEQFF
>-|-|TRBV6-2/TRBV6-3|TRBJ1-2
TGTGCCAGCAGTCCGGGAACCTCAGGGCGTGGCTACACCTTC
CASSPGTSGRGYTF
>few|-|TRBV15|TRBJ2-1
TGTGCCACCAGCAGAGAAGGCGGAGCCTACAATGAGCAGTTCTTC
CATSREGGAYNEQFF
>few|TRBD1|TRBV12-3/TRBV12-4|TRBJ2-1
TGTGCCAGCAGTTTGGGGACAGGGGACGAGCAGTTCTTC
CASSLGTGDEQFF
>few|-|TRBV10-2|TRBJ2-1
TGCGCCAGCATCAAACGGGACCCACATGGGGAGCAGTTCTTC
CASIKRDPHGEQFF
>many|-|TRBV7-2|TRBJ1-1
TGTGCCAGCAGCCTCATGCGGGACACTGAAGCTTTCTTT
CASSLMRDTEAFF
>many|-|TRBV28|TRBJ2-7
TGTGCCAGCAGTTTAGATGACAGATCCTCGTACTTC
CASSLDDRSSYF
>-|-|TRBV2|TRBJ1-2
TGTGCCAGCAGTGAAGGAGCGTCGATGGTCTATGGCTACACCTTC
CASSEGASMVYGYTF
>many|TRBD2|TRBV7-2|TRBJ2-3
TGTGCCAGCAGCCGGACTAGCGGAGCTGGCACAGATACGCAGTATTTT
CASSRTSGAGTDTQYF
>-|-|TRBV12-3/TRBV12-4|TRBJ1-1
TGTGCCAGCAGTTTAAATGTGGGGCCGGTAGGGACTGAAGCTTTCTTT
CASSLNVGPVGTEAFF
>many|TRBD1|TRBV4-1|TRBJ1-5
TGCGCCAGCAGCCTCCTGGCAGGGGGCGGCAATCAGCCCCAGCATTTT
CASSLLAGGGNQPQHF
>many|-|TRBV6-1|TRBJ1-3
TGTGCCAGCAAACGACGGGACGTTAGCTCTGGAAACACCATATATTTT
CASKRRDVSSGNTIYF
>few|-|TRBV6-2/TRBV6-3|TRBJ1-1
TGTGCCAGCAGTTACTCGTCAGGACGGACTGAAGCTTTCTTT
CASSYSSGRTEAFF
>-|-|TRBV20-1|TRBJ2-2
TGCAGTGCTAGAATCCCGGGGATTGGGGAGCTGTTTTTT
CSARIPGIGELFF
>-|-|TRBV6-5|TRBJ1-1
TGTGCCAGCAGTTACTCATGGGGCAGAAGGGAAGCTTTCTTT
CASSYSWGRREAFF